Shown below are 17 T cell receptor beta chains from a single sample sequenced in a study of T cells after yellow fever vaccination (dated by TCRdb to the late 2010s). The treatment or condition label for this specimen denotes: live attenuated yellow fever vaccine strain. The library was obtained by 5' RACE. The reads were generated on an Illumina NovaSeq 6000. TCRdb reanalyzed the raw reads on its own, using fastp at Q25 for trimming and MiXCR for clone calling, and kept in-frame beta chains. Identical CDR3 protein sequences are pooled into one entry, listed with their most common genes and DNA. For this sample the table gives some 200,000 distinct CDR3 sequences, of which around 3.1% were detected only once. The ten biggest clones cover less than 3.5% of the sample. Sample: CD4+ T cells sorted from PBMCs, taken 10 days after the yellow fever booster vaccination. These receptors all stem from a man aged 18 to 35 who received the YFV17D yellow fever vaccine.

This clonotype was counted between two and nine times. This chain joins TRBV20-1 and TRBJ2-3; 7 bases are shared with TRBD1. The CDR3 has 13 amino acids. Germline CDR1 is DFQATT and CDR2 is SNEGSKA (reference sequence). The CDR3 region has the DNA TGCGGGGCCCTCCTAACAGGGGCAGATACGCAGTATTTT. This encodes CGALLTGADTQYF.

This clonotype was observed many times. The chain couples TRBV6-2 or TRBV6-3 to TRBJ2-7; D is possibly TRBD2 (6 bases). Trimming cost V 9 bases and J 7 bases, with 22 bases left between them. The CDR3 totals 14 residues. Germline values: CDR1 MNHEY, CDR2 SVGEGT. In DNA, the CDR3 is TGTGCCAGGGGGGGAGAGCCCGGTGTGGGTGAGCAGTACGTC. It is translated as CARGGEPGVGEQYV.

This clonotype has ten or more counts. The J gene is TRBJ2-1, the V gene TRBV7-6; D may be TRBD1 or TRBD2 (6 bases each). Trimming pared 4 bases from V and 4 bases from J, leaving 14 bases between. CDR1 is SGHVS, CDR2 FNYEAQ, per germline. The CDR3 totals 15 residues. In nucleotides, the CDR3 is TGTGCCAGCAGCTCGGTAGGGGGGAGGTACAATGAGCAGTTCTTC. This encodes CASSSVGGRYNEQFF.

This clonotype appeared a few times. The chain employs TRBV5-8 and TRBJ2-3; either TRBD1 or TRBD2 may fit D (5 bases each). The CDR3 runs to 13 residues. CDR1 and CDR2 (germline): SGHTS, YDEGEE. The germline V and J ends were trimmed by 7 bases and 2 bases, with 11 bases remaining between them. CDR3 in amino acids: CASGDRPTDTQYF. The CDR3 bases are TGTGCCAGCGGGGACCGACCCACAGATACGCAGTATTTT.

The genes are TRBV6-2 or TRBV6-3 and TRBJ1-5; no firm D call. Germline lookup yields CDR1 MNHEY and CDR2 SVGEGT. This CDR3 comprises 12 residues. Trimming removed 2 bases at V and 7 bases at J, with 6 bases between. The CDR3 DNA reads as TGTGCCAGCAGTTACACAGTGCAGCCCCAGCATTTT. It translates to CASSYTVQPQHF.

The CDR3, as DNA: TGCAGTGCTAGAGATTTCACTAGCGGGTACAATGAGCAGTTCTTC. This codes for CSARDFTSGYNEQFF. The chain recombines TRBV20-1 with TRBJ2-1; TRBD2 aligns across 9 bases. The CDR3 totals 15 residues. The germline V gene encodes CDR1 DFQATT and CDR2 SNEGSKA (reference sequence). V trimming: 0 bases; J trimming: 4 bases; junction bases outside the gene matches: 4.

The table lists this clonotype with many counts. This rearrangement joins TRBV5-1 to TRBJ2-5; D gene unclear. Trimming left V 3 bases short and J 5 bases short, with 11 bases between. Germline V gene lookup returns CDR1 SGHRS and CDR2 YFSETQ. This CDR3 spans 13 amino acids. The CDR3 spells CASSSLSGETQYF. CDR3 nucleotide sequence: TGCGCCAGCAGCTCCTTATCCGGGGAGACCCAGTACTTC.

This clonotype was seen repeatedly, ten times or more. The V and J genes are TRBV7-2 and TRBJ1-4, with D unresolved. Germline CDR1 reads SGHTA; CDR2 reads FQGNSA. The length of the CDR3 is 15 residues. Trimming removed 1 base from V and 4 bases from J, with 10 bases in between. The CDR3 region is CASSLVGWNNEKLFF. In DNA, the CDR3 is TGTGCCAGCAGCTTAGTTGGGTGGAATAATGAAAAACTGTTTTTT. Full variable domain (outside the CDR3, taken from reference TRBV7-2 and TRBJ1-4): GAGVSQSPSNKVTEKGKDVELRCDPISGHTALYWYRQSLGQGLEFLIYFQGNSAPDKSGLPSDRFSAERTGGSVSTLTIQRTQQEDSAVYLCASSLVGWNNEKLFFGSGTQLSVL.

The rearrangement links TRBV5-1 to TRBJ1-3; no clear D. The germline V gene encodes CDR1 SGHRS and CDR2 YFSETQ. V lost 4 bases to trimming and J lost 0 bases, with 8 bases between them. This CDR3 contains 14 residues. DNA of the CDR3: TGCGCCAGCAGCACCGTTGGCTCTGGAAACACCATATATTTT. Protein sequence: CASSTVGSGNTIYF.

This clonotype was recorded at least ten times. The CDR3 spells CASSLGQEADTQYF. In nucleotides, the CDR3 is TGCGCCAGCAGCTTGGGGCAGGAGGCAGATACGCAGTATTTT. This chain connects TRBV5-1 to TRBJ2-3, with D maybe TRBD2 (5 bases). CDR1 is SGHRS and CDR2 is YFSETQ in the germline V gene. The CDR3 runs 14 residues. Trimming left V 0 bases short and J 4 bases short, with 9 bases between.

This clonotype was observed a single time. The J gene is TRBJ1-2, the V gene TRBV12-3 or TRBV12-4; no clear D. This CDR3 is built from 12 residues. The ends were cut back, 6 bases at V and 4 bases at J, with 9 bases in the middle. DNA of the CDR3: TGTGCCAGCAGAAGTGGTGGCTATGGCTACACCTTC. The encoded protein is CASRSGGYGYTF.

There are many counts of this clonotype. The CDR3 region has the DNA TGTGCCAGCTCACAGGGGGACGGCTATGGCTACACCTTC. Translation gives CASSQGDGYGYTF. This chain links TRBV18 with TRBJ1-2; TRBD1 is a possible D gene (6 bases). V lost 4 bases to trimming and J lost 4 bases, with 10 bases between them. The CDR3 is 13 residues long. Germline V gene data show CDR1 as KGHSH and CDR2 as LQKENI.

There are many counts of this clonotype. J is TRBJ1-6 and V is TRBV7-2, with D perhaps matching TRBD1 (5 bases). This CDR3 region has 15 residues. V was trimmed by 4 bases and J by 9 bases, leaving 16 bases between them. CDR1 and CDR2 (germline): SGHTA, FQGNSA. CDR3 sequence (DNA): TGTGCCAGCAGCTCAGACATACCAGGGTTTTCACCCCTCCACTTT. Residues: CASSSDIPGFSPLHF.

The CDR3: CASRPTSGLRYGYTF. DNA of the CDR3: TGTGCCAGCAGGCCCACCTCGGGGCTGCGTTATGGCTACACCTTC. The V call is TRBV6-5, the J call TRBJ1-2, with D possibly being TRBD1 (5 bases). V dropped 6 bases and J dropped 5 bases, with 19 bases sitting between them. Germline lookup yields CDR1 MNHEY and CDR2 SVGAGI. The CDR3 totals 15 residues.

The table lists this clonotype with many counts. J is TRBJ1-5 and V is TRBV7-9; D gene uncertain. V was clipped by 5 bases and J by 1 base, with 6 bases between them. Germline CDR1 SEHNR, CDR2 FQNEAQ (reference sequence). CDR3 size: 13 residues. CDR3 region: CASSGQSNQPQHF. CDR3 DNA sequence: TGTGCCAGCAGCGGGCAGAGCAATCAGCCCCAGCATTTT.

The gene calls are TRBV7-2 and TRBJ1-4; no clear D gene. Trimming cost V 5 bases and J 2 bases, with 9 bases left between them. The CDR3 extends over 14 amino acids. CDR1 is SGHTA and CDR2 is FQGNSA in the germline V gene. In nucleotides, the CDR3 is TGTGCCAGCAGCCCGACAAGGACTAATGAAAAACTGTTTTTT. Translation gives CASSPTRTNEKLFF.

This clonotype was seen many times. The chain recombines TRBV5-1 with TRBJ2-1; D could derive from TRBD1 or TRBD2 (5 bases each). The CDR3 runs to 15 residues. Germline V gene data show CDR1 as SGHRS and CDR2 as YFSETQ. V lost 0 bases and J lost 0, with 7 bases in between. The CDR3 protein is CASSLVGVSYNEQFF. DNA for the CDR3: TGCGCCAGCAGCTTGGTGGGGGTCTCCTACAATGAGCAGTTCTTC.